This TCR beta chain was captured in a study of graft-versus-host responses after intestinal transplantation. Regarding this clone: Its antigen is not identified.

Germline trimming cut 3 bases from V and 10 bases from J; bases unmatched to any gene: 3. Germline V gene sequence: CDR1 SGHRS, CDR2 YFSETQ. The CDR3 consists of 12 residues. The table came from immunoSEQ multiplex PCR; TCRdb's copy has only in-frame clones and leaves some out. The data show tens of thousands of clones, under 95% seen once. This chain links TRBV5-1 with TRBJ2-1; 8 nucleotides align to TRBD1. Specimen: unstimulated CD8+ T cells sorted from spleen or lymph node cells, collected before intestinal transplant. The clonotype was recovered from a human donor who received an intestinal transplant. CDR3 in DNA: TGCGCCAGCAGCTATGACAGGGGAGAGCAGTTCTTC. Protein: CASSYDRGEQFF. The full variable domain, with the rest looked up from reference TRBV5-1 and TRBJ2-1, is KAGVTQTPRYLIKTRGQQVTLSCSPISGHRSVSWYQQTPGQGLQFLFEYFSETQRNKGNFPGRFSGRQFSNSRSEMNVSTLELGDSALYLCASSYDRGEQFFGPGTRLTVL.